A selection of T cell receptor beta chains follows, all from one sample in a study of blood T cells in healthy people across ages. Each CDR3 protein gets one entry after TCRdb re-called the 5' RACE reads with MiXCR. The table lists around 690,000 distinct CDR3 sequences, roughly 53% of them singletons. The sequenced sample consisted of blood. These receptor sequences come from a man in his 60s in good health. Each CDR3 is given with its conserved first and last residue. The D gene is left open where the match is weak. Size values are once, few and many counts, or a class for expanded clones, and some rows have none.

>few|TRBV12-3/TRBV12-4|-|TRBJ2-3
TGTGCCAGCGGGATGGGGCAGTTGGATACGCAGTATTTT
CASGMGQLDTQYF
>-|TRBV3-1|-|TRBJ2-7
TGTGCCAGCAGCCAAGAGCGGGGCAGATCCTACGAGCAGTACTTC
CASSQERGRSYEQYF
>-|TRBV20-1|-|TRBJ2-4
TGCAGTGCTAGGGAAATAGCCAAAAACATTCAGTACTTC
CSAREIAKNIQYF
>few|TRBV28|-|TRBJ1-2
TGTGCCAGCAGTTCCGGGGCCGATCCCTACTATGGCTACACCTTC
CASSSGADPYYGYTF
>-|TRBV29-1|TRBD2|TRBJ2-5
TGCAGCGTCTCGGGACTAGCGGGGGGGAGAGGGGAGACCCAGTACTTC
CSVSGLAGGRGETQYF
>-|TRBV2|-|TRBJ1-2
TGTGCCAGCAGTAACGACAGAATCAACTATGGCTACACCTTC
CASSNDRINYGYTF
>-|TRBV18|TRBD1|TRBJ2-5
TGTGCCAGCTCCCTACAGGGGTACCAAGAGACCCAGTACTTC
CASSLQGYQETQYF
>-|TRBV5-5|-|TRBJ1-1
TGTGCCAGCAGCTTTGGCTCTTTGGGGCCTGGCACTGAAGCTTTCTTT
CASSFGSLGPGTEAFF
>many|TRBV20-1|TRBD2|TRBJ2-3
TGCAGTGCTCGGGAGGGAGCGGGGGCCGGTCCGCAGTATTTT
CSAREGAGAGPQYF
>once|TRBV4-1|TRBD1|TRBJ1-2
TGCGCCAGCAGCCAAGTGGAGGGACAGGGGGCGTGGTATGGCTACACCTTC
CASSQVEGQGAWYGYTF
>few|TRBV2|TRBD1|TRBJ1-6
TGTGCCAGGGGGACAGGGCCAAAATCACCCCTCCACTTT
CARGTGPKSPLHF
>-|TRBV6-5|TRBD2|TRBJ2-7
TGTGCCAGCAGCGAACCGGGACTAGCTTCCTACGAGCAGTACTTC
CASSEPGLASYEQYF
>once|TRBV10-3|TRBD2|TRBJ2-7
TGTGCCACAAGGGGACTAGCGGACAATGAGCAGTACTTC
CATRGLADNEQYF
>-|TRBV5-1|TRBD1|TRBJ1-5
TGCGCCAGCAGCTTACAGGGGGGACTTAATCAGCCCCAGCATTTT
CASSLQGGLNQPQHF
>-|TRBV4-1|-|TRBJ1-2
TGCGCCAGCAGCCAAGAAGTTAGTTATGGCTACACCTTC
CASSQEVSYGYTF
>-|TRBV3-1|TRBD2|TRBJ2-1
TGTGCCAGCAGCCAAGTGAGTAGCGGGGGGGCCGTAAATGAGCAGTTCTTC
CASSQVSSGGAVNEQFF
>few|TRBV12-3/TRBV12-4|TRBD1|TRBJ1-2
TGTGCCAGCAGCTCGGGAAGGGGGCATGGCTACACCTTC
CASSSGRGHGYTF
>few|TRBV4-2|-|TRBJ1-2
TGTGCCAGCAGCCAGCGGACAATCAACTATGGCTACACCTTC
CASSQRTINYGYTF
>few|TRBV28|-|TRBJ2-5
TGTGCCAGCAGTCAACGACAGGCAACTTCGAAGACCCAGTACTTC
CASSQRQATSKTQYF
>-|TRBV5-1|-|TRBJ1-2
TGCGCCAGCAGCTTGGAAGCAACGTATGGCTACACCTTC
CASSLEATYGYTF
>-|TRBV29-1|TRBD1|TRBJ2-1
TGCAGCGCCCACAGGGGTAACAATGAGCAGTTCTTC
CSAHRGNNEQFF
>-|TRBV12-3/TRBV12-4|TRBD1|TRBJ1-2
TGTGCCAGCAGTTCCCCGGGACAGGGGTCGTCAGGCTACACCTTC
CASSSPGQGSSGYTF
>once|TRBV4-1|TRBD2|TRBJ2-1
TGCGCCAGCAGCCAAGATAGACTAGCGGTTTACAATGAGCAGTTCTTC
CASSQDRLAVYNEQFF
>few|TRBV20-1|TRBD1|TRBJ1-2
TGCAGTGCTAGGTCCTTTACCGGGACAGGGAATGGCTATGGCTACACCTTC
CSARSFTGTGNGYGYTF
>-|TRBV6-5|-|TRBJ1-2
TGTGCCAGCTTCCGTGGGAAAGCAGGTGGCTACACCTTC
CASFRGKAGGYTF
>-|TRBV7-2|-|TRBJ2-3
TGTGCCGGCAGCTTAGTTGGCACAGATACGCAGTATTTT
CAGSLVGTDTQYF
>few|TRBV4-1|-|TRBJ2-2
TGCGCCAGCAGCCGAGCACTACCGGGACAGAACACCGGGGAGCTGTTTTTT
CASSRALPGQNTGELFF
>-|TRBV20-1|TRBD2|TRBJ2-1
TGCAGTGCTAGACCCCCAGGGCGGGGGGTCGGCTACAATGAGCAGTTCTTC
CSARPPGRGVGYNEQFF
>-|TRBV7-9|-|TRBJ1-2
TGTGCCAGCAGCTTGGGCGGAATTGAATATGGCTACACCTTC
CASSLGGIEYGYTF
>few|TRBV20-1|-|TRBJ2-1
TGCAGCTCACAGGGAAGCCACAATGAGCAGTTCTTC
CSSQGSHNEQFF
>-|TRBV5-6|-|TRBJ1-2
TGTGCCAGCAGCTTGGGTGCCCCTGGGGATGGCTACACCTTC
CASSLGAPGDGYTF
>-|TRBV6-5|-|TRBJ2-5
TGTGCCAGCAGTTACTCGATTGGAGGACCGTCTACCTTC
CASSYSIGGPSTF
>-|TRBV4-2|-|TRBJ2-1
TGTGCCAGCAGCCAGCTGTACAATGAGCAGTTCTTC
CASSQLYNEQFF
>few|TRBV4-2|-|TRBJ2-1
TGTGCCAGCAGCAACCCCGCGGGCGGATTGGGCAATGAGCAGTTCTTC
CASSNPAGGLGNEQFF
>-|TRBV6-6|-|TRBJ2-5
TGTGCCAGCAGTTACTCTGTACAAGAGACCCAGTACTTC
CASSYSVQETQYF
>-|TRBV5-1|-|TRBJ2-3
TGCGCCAGCAGCATCCCCGGGGATACGCAGTATTTT
CASSIPGDTQYF
>-|TRBV29-1|-|TRBJ2-6
TGCAGCGTTGTGCCTAACGGGGCCAACGTCCTGACTTTC
CSVVPNGANVLTF
>-|TRBV20-1|-|TRBJ1-1
TGCAGTGCTGCACAGGGTAGATTGAACACTGAAGCTTTCTTT
CSAAQGRLNTEAFF
>-|TRBV9|-|TRBJ1-1
TGTGCCAGCAGCGTAGTGGGGGACACTGAAGCTTTCTTT
CASSVVGDTEAFF
>few|TRBV5-1|-|TRBJ2-7
TGCGCCAGCTCCACGGACGGAGGGGACTACGAGCAGTACTTC
CASSTDGGDYEQYF
>-|TRBV5-1|-|TRBJ2-1
TGCGCCAGCAGCTTGTGGTCGGACAGCATGGGACATGAGCAGTTCTTC
CASSLWSDSMGHEQFF
>-|TRBV29-1|-|TRBJ2-1
TGCAGCGCCAGGACTTCCGCCATTAATGAGCAGTTCTTC
CSARTSAINEQFF
>-|TRBV6-2/TRBV6-3|TRBD2|TRBJ2-7
TGTGCCAGCAGTGGTCCTAGCGGGAGAGGGTCCTACGAGCAGTACTTC
CASSGPSGRGSYEQYF
>-|TRBV29-1|-|TRBJ2-3
TGCAGCGTGGGGGTTACCTCGGAGACAGATACGCAGTATTTT
CSVGVTSETDTQYF
>-|TRBV29-1|-|TRBJ2-5
TGCAGCGTTGAAAGTCTAGGGTTAGGGGAGGAGACCCAGTACTTC
CSVESLGLGEETQYF
>-|TRBV12-3/TRBV12-4|-|TRBJ1-1
TGTGCCAGCAGGAGTGGGAGGAACACTGAAGCTTTCTTT
CASRSGRNTEAFF
>-|TRBV28|-|TRBJ2-2
TGTGCCAGCAGGGAGAACACCGGGGAGCTGTTTTTT
CASRENTGELFF
>-|TRBV9|TRBD2|TRBJ2-5
TGTGCCAGCAGCGTAGGGGGGACTAGCGGGGCCCAAGAGACCCAGTACTTC
CASSVGGTSGAQETQYF
>-|TRBV2|-|TRBJ2-1
TGTGCCAGCAGCCTAGGACAGTCCGGTCGGGGTGAGCAGTTCTTC
CASSLGQSGRGEQFF
>-|TRBV2|TRBD2|TRBJ2-7
TGTGCCAGCAGTGGGCGGGGGGTCTACGAGCAGTACTTC
CASSGRGVYEQYF
>once|TRBV20-1|-|TRBJ2-5
TGCAGTGTTCGCACTAGCTCCCAAGAGACCCAGTACTTC
CSVRTSSQETQYF
>-|TRBV5-5|TRBD1|TRBJ2-7
TGTGCCAGCAGCTTAAATGACAGGGGGGAGCAGTACTTC
CASSLNDRGEQYF
>once|TRBV10-3|-|TRBJ2-4
TGTGCCATCAGTGAATACAATGCCAAAAACATTCAGTACTTC
CAISEYNAKNIQYF